The source of this T cell receptor (beta chain) is a study of blood T cell repertoires in COVID-19. Study in general: Acute and convalescent COVID-19 samples came from the United States, Italy and Spain. T cells, B-cell-depleted T cells, or PBMCs provided the cDNA or gDNA that served as material.

Original methodology: Researchers report that nucleated cell counts were estimated from reference gene primer amplification. Sequencing used immunoSEQ multiplex PCR; TCRdb keeps in-frame clones, though not all of them. Clone size and V and J calls were adopted from that table, with D and trimming inferred from the DNA. The repertoire holds fewer than 450,000 clones, about nine tenths seen once, with about 12% in the top ten. Patients from Seattle were sampled longitudinally, starting during active infection. The germline CDR1 and CDR2 sequences are SGHTA and FQGNSA. The CDR3 sequence is 15 residues long. The V end lost 2 bases, the J end lost 6 bases, and 14 bases lay between the germline ends.

The source material was peripheral blood. This chain connects TRBV7-2 to TRBJ2-1; TRBD2 might be the D (6 bases). The receptor was isolated from a woman between 50 and 59 years old with COVID-19, enrolled during active disease. The CDR3 spells CASSLWHGGANEQFF. The CDR3 DNA reads TGTGCCAGCAGCTTATGGCACGGGGGAGCCAATGAGCAGTTCTTC.